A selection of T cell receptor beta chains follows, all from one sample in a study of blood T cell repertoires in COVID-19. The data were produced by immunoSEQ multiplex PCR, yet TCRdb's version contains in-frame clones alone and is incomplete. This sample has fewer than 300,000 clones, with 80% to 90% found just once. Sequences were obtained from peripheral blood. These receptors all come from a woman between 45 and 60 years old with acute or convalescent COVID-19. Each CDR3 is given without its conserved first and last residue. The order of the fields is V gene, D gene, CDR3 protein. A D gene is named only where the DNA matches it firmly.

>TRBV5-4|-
ASSFRILDTQY
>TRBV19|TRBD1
ASSRGTGSGNTIY
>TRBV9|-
ASSVGGRRADTQY
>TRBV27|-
ASSSTGAAYWQY
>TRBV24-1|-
ATSGAHETQY
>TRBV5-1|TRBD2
ASSQLAGGETQY
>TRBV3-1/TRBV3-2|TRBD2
ASRPIAGGTGELF
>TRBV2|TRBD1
ASRQFMDRVGYEQY
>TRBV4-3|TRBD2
ASSQDVAGGPTNEQF
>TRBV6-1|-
ASSDRQKSNQPQH
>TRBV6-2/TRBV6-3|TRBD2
ASSLGLAGAYDEQF
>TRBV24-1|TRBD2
ATSDALAGGLDEQF
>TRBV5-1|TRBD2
ASLPGLLTSRYTGELF
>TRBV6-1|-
ASSENPGAVRL